A selection of T cell receptor beta chains follows, all from one sample in a study of identical twins. A single record per CDR3 protein comes from TCRdb applying MiXCR to the 5' RACE reads. The data show approximately 300,000 distinct CDR3 sequences, roughly 9.8% seen once. This sample also appeared in a second study, on yellow fever vaccine responses in identical twins.

The source material was CD8+ T cells sorted from blood. These TCRs come from a woman in her late teens or twenties in good health. Both conserved end residues are part of each CDR3. The order of the fields is CDR3 length, J gene, D gene, V gene, clone size, CDR3 protein, CDR3 DNA. A D gene is named only where the DNA matches it firmly. Expanded clones are given a class, and other clones once, few, many or no size at all.

cdr3_length: 19; j_call: TRBJ2-3; d_call: TRBD2; v_call: TRBV20-1; clone_size: once; cdr3_aa: CCARDSGLAGPASTDTQYF; cdr3_nt: TGCTGTGCTAGAGACTCCGGACTAGCGGGGCCAGCTAGCACAGATACGCAGTATTTT
cdr3_length: 14; j_call: TRBJ2-5; d_call: TRBD1; v_call: TRBV7-9; clone_size: NA; cdr3_aa: CASTEAGTGRTQYF; cdr3_nt: TGTGCCAGCACCGAAGCCGGGACAGGGAGGACCCAGTACTTC
cdr3_length: 11; j_call: TRBJ2-2; d_call: NA; v_call: TRBV15; clone_size: few; cdr3_aa: CATQGTGELFF; cdr3_nt: TGTGCCACGCAGGGAACCGGGGAGCTGTTTTTT
cdr3_length: 15; j_call: TRBJ2-7; d_call: TRBD2; v_call: TRBV9; clone_size: few; cdr3_aa: CASSVSGLAGYEQYF; cdr3_nt: TGTGCCAGCAGCGTAAGCGGACTAGCGGGGTACGAGCAGTACTTC
cdr3_length: 13; j_call: TRBJ2-7; d_call: NA; v_call: TRBV10-3; clone_size: few; cdr3_aa: CAISEERDYEQYF; cdr3_nt: TGTGCCATCAGTGAGGAAAGAGACTACGAGCAGTACTTC
cdr3_length: 15; j_call: TRBJ2-1; d_call: NA; v_call: TRBV21-1; clone_size: few; cdr3_aa: CASSKLAFTYNEQFF; cdr3_nt: TGTGCCAGCAGCAAGCTAGCGTTCACCTACAATGAGCAGTTCTTC
cdr3_length: 15; j_call: TRBJ2-7; d_call: TRBD2; v_call: TRBV29-1; clone_size: NA; cdr3_aa: CSVVGSSGRSYEQYF; cdr3_nt: TGCAGCGTTGTAGGGTCTAGCGGGAGGTCCTACGAGCAGTACTTC
cdr3_length: 15; j_call: TRBJ2-1; d_call: TRBD2; v_call: TRBV3-1; clone_size: few; cdr3_aa: CASSQQLAGVGEQFF; cdr3_nt: TGTGCCAGCAGCCAACAACTAGCGGGAGTCGGTGAGCAGTTCTTC
cdr3_length: 16; j_call: TRBJ2-5; d_call: TRBD2; v_call: TRBV6-1; clone_size: NA; cdr3_aa: CASLPLAGETQETQYF; cdr3_nt: TGTGCCAGTCTCCCCTTAGCGGGGGAAACTCAAGAGACCCAGTACTTC
cdr3_length: 15; j_call: TRBJ2-5; d_call: NA; v_call: TRBV11-2; clone_size: NA; cdr3_aa: CASSLEAADQETQYF; cdr3_nt: TGTGCCAGCAGCTTAGAAGCGGCAGACCAAGAGACCCAGTACTTC
cdr3_length: 14; j_call: TRBJ2-1; d_call: TRBD2; v_call: TRBV29-1; clone_size: NA; cdr3_aa: CSGGTSGVFDEQFF; cdr3_nt: TGCAGCGGGGGGACTAGCGGGGTATTTGATGAGCAGTTCTTC
cdr3_length: 15; j_call: TRBJ2-2; d_call: NA; v_call: TRBV19; clone_size: NA; cdr3_aa: CASTSGKSHTGELFF; cdr3_nt: TGTGCCAGTACCTCTGGGAAATCTCACACCGGGGAGCTGTTTTTT
cdr3_length: 16; j_call: TRBJ2-2; d_call: NA; v_call: TRBV15; clone_size: few; cdr3_aa: CATSRVPTANTGELFF; cdr3_nt: TGTGCCACCAGCAGAGTTCCTACAGCGAACACCGGGGAGCTGTTTTTT
cdr3_length: 16; j_call: TRBJ2-7; d_call: TRBD2; v_call: TRBV6-1; clone_size: few; cdr3_aa: CASSLTVAGGLYEQYF; cdr3_nt: TGTGCCAGCAGTCTAACGGTAGCGGGAGGGTTATACGAGCAGTACTTC
cdr3_length: 15; j_call: TRBJ2-7; d_call: NA; v_call: TRBV12-3/TRBV12-4; clone_size: NA; cdr3_aa: CASSFEVRVPGEQYF; cdr3_nt: TGTGCCAGCAGTTTTGAAGTAAGGGTGCCGGGCGAGCAGTACTTC
cdr3_length: 14; j_call: TRBJ2-1; d_call: NA; v_call: TRBV30; clone_size: NA; cdr3_aa: CAWIGGGGENEQFF; cdr3_nt: TGTGCCTGGATTGGGGGGGGCGGAGAAAATGAGCAGTTCTTC
cdr3_length: 14; j_call: TRBJ2-1; d_call: NA; v_call: TRBV12-3/TRBV12-4; clone_size: many; cdr3_aa: CASSSFTPYNEQFF; cdr3_nt: TGTGCCAGCAGTTCGTTCACCCCCTACAATGAGCAGTTCTTC
cdr3_length: 11; j_call: TRBJ2-1; d_call: NA; v_call: TRBV11-3; clone_size: many; cdr3_aa: CASSQYGEQFF; cdr3_nt: TGTGCCAGCAGCCAATACGGTGAGCAGTTCTTC
cdr3_length: 16; j_call: TRBJ2-1; d_call: TRBD1; v_call: TRBV15; clone_size: many; cdr3_aa: CATSSPTTGDLNEQFF; cdr3_nt: TGTGCCACCAGCAGCCCCACAACAGGGGACCTCAATGAGCAGTTCTTC
cdr3_length: 13; j_call: TRBJ2-3; d_call: NA; v_call: TRBV6-6; clone_size: many; cdr3_aa: CASSWDLTDTQYF; cdr3_nt: TGTGCCAGCAGCTGGGACCTAACAGATACGCAGTATTTT
cdr3_length: 14; j_call: TRBJ1-1; d_call: NA; v_call: TRBV30; clone_size: many; cdr3_aa: CAWREDQGNTEAFF; cdr3_nt: TGTGCCTGGAGGGAAGATCAGGGGAACACTGAAGCTTTCTTT
cdr3_length: 17; j_call: TRBJ2-3; d_call: NA; v_call: TRBV20-1; clone_size: many; cdr3_aa: CSARDSMVALNTDTQYF; cdr3_nt: TGCAGTGCTAGAGATTCAATGGTGGCACTGAACACAGATACGCAGTATTTT
cdr3_length: 17; j_call: TRBJ2-3; d_call: NA; v_call: TRBV15; clone_size: NA; cdr3_aa: CATSGYVAAGSTDTQYF; cdr3_nt: TGTGCCACCAGCGGGTATGTTGCTGCAGGGTCCACAGATACGCAGTATTTT
cdr3_length: 15; j_call: TRBJ2-2; d_call: TRBD1; v_call: TRBV12-3/TRBV12-4; clone_size: many; cdr3_aa: CASSGPGGNTGELFF; cdr3_nt: TGTGCCAGCAGTGGCCCAGGGGGGAACACCGGGGAGCTGTTTTTT
cdr3_length: 13; j_call: TRBJ2-1; d_call: NA; v_call: TRBV12-3/TRBV12-4; clone_size: many; cdr3_aa: CASLEGNANEQFF; cdr3_nt: TGTGCCAGCCTCGAGGGCAATGCAAATGAGCAGTTCTTC
cdr3_length: 16; j_call: TRBJ2-3; d_call: TRBD2; v_call: TRBV29-1; clone_size: NA; cdr3_aa: CSVEDFAGGRTDTQYF; cdr3_nt: TGCAGCGTTGAAGACTTTGCGGGAGGGAGGACAGATACGCAGTATTTT
cdr3_length: 12; j_call: TRBJ2-2; d_call: NA; v_call: TRBV5-1; clone_size: many; cdr3_aa: CASSLVAGELFF; cdr3_nt: TGTGCCAGCAGTTTAGTTGCCGGGGAGCTGTTTTTT
cdr3_length: 13; j_call: TRBJ2-1; d_call: NA; v_call: TRBV12-3/TRBV12-4; clone_size: many; cdr3_aa: CASSSFRSGEQFF; cdr3_nt: TGTGCCAGCAGTTCCTTTCGGAGCGGTGAGCAGTTCTTC
cdr3_length: 16; j_call: TRBJ2-1; d_call: TRBD2; v_call: TRBV19; clone_size: NA; cdr3_aa: CASRYTSGGSLNEQFF; cdr3_nt: TGTGCCAGTAGGTACACTAGCGGGGGCTCTCTCAATGAGCAGTTCTTC
cdr3_length: 17; j_call: TRBJ2-7; d_call: TRBD2; v_call: TRBV20-1; clone_size: few; cdr3_aa: CSASGSGRLLVLYEQYF; cdr3_nt: TGCAGTGCTAGTGGTAGCGGGAGGTTATTAGTTCTCTACGAGCAGTACTTC
cdr3_length: 15; j_call: TRBJ2-3; d_call: NA; v_call: TRBV7-3; clone_size: few; cdr3_aa: CASSLSPLYTDTQYF; cdr3_nt: TGTGCCAGCAGCTTAAGTCCTCTGTACACAGATACGCAGTATTTT
cdr3_length: 13; j_call: TRBJ2-7; d_call: NA; v_call: TRBV6-2/TRBV6-3; clone_size: NA; cdr3_aa: CASSYGQFGEQYF; cdr3_nt: TGTGCCAGCAGTTACGGACAGTTCGGCGAGCAGTACTTC
cdr3_length: 15; j_call: TRBJ2-7; d_call: NA; v_call: TRBV18; clone_size: NA; cdr3_aa: CASSPYTVVSYEQYF; cdr3_nt: TGTGCCAGCTCACCATACACCGTAGTATCCTACGAGCAGTACTTC
cdr3_length: 15; j_call: TRBJ2-7; d_call: TRBD2; v_call: TRBV5-1; clone_size: few; cdr3_aa: CASSWAAGGPYEQYF; cdr3_nt: TGCGCCAGCAGCTGGGCAGCGGGGGGGCCCTACGAGCAGTACTTC
cdr3_length: 16; j_call: TRBJ1-6; d_call: NA; v_call: TRBV14; clone_size: NA; cdr3_aa: CASSADGRTFNSPLHF; cdr3_nt: TGTGCCAGCAGCGCTGACGGACGGACCTTTAATTCACCCCTCCACTTT
cdr3_length: 15; j_call: TRBJ1-2; d_call: NA; v_call: TRBV6-5; clone_size: NA; cdr3_aa: CASSYSKENDYGYTF; cdr3_nt: TGTGCCAGCAGTTACTCCAAGGAAAATGACTATGGCTACACCTTC
cdr3_length: 16; j_call: TRBJ2-3; d_call: TRBD1; v_call: TRBV12-3/TRBV12-4; clone_size: many; cdr3_aa: CASSPGQVLPTDTQYF; cdr3_nt: TGTGCCAGCAGTCCGGGACAGGTCCTCCCCACAGATACGCAGTATTTT
cdr3_length: 13; j_call: TRBJ2-6; d_call: NA; v_call: TRBV12-3/TRBV12-4; clone_size: NA; cdr3_aa: CASTSSGANVLTF; cdr3_nt: TGTGCCAGCACCTCCTCTGGGGCCAACGTCCTGACTTTC
cdr3_length: 14; j_call: TRBJ1-6; d_call: NA; v_call: TRBV6-1; clone_size: few; cdr3_aa: CASRQQGVGSPLHF; cdr3_nt: TGTGCCAGCAGACAACAGGGAGTCGGTTCACCCCTCCACTTT
cdr3_length: 14; j_call: TRBJ2-7; d_call: TRBD1; v_call: TRBV3-1; clone_size: few; cdr3_aa: CASSLRQGNHEQYF; cdr3_nt: TGTGCCAGCAGCCTTCGACAGGGTAACCACGAGCAGTACTTC
cdr3_length: 17; j_call: TRBJ2-5; d_call: NA; v_call: TRBV3-1; clone_size: many; cdr3_aa: CASSQPVRGAHQETQYF; cdr3_nt: TGTGCCAGCAGCCAACCTGTGAGAGGGGCACACCAAGAGACCCAGTACTTC
cdr3_length: 15; j_call: TRBJ2-1; d_call: NA; v_call: TRBV7-8; clone_size: many; cdr3_aa: CASSLVSGMGNEQFF; cdr3_nt: TGTGCCAGCAGCTTAGTGTCCGGGATGGGCAATGAGCAGTTCTTC
cdr3_length: 15; j_call: TRBJ1-1; d_call: TRBD1; v_call: TRBV7-9; clone_size: NA; cdr3_aa: CASSSVRGQNTEAFF; cdr3_nt: TGTGCCAGCAGCTCTGTAAGGGGGCAGAACACTGAAGCTTTCTTT
cdr3_length: 19; j_call: TRBJ2-1; d_call: TRBD1; v_call: TRBV27; clone_size: many; cdr3_aa: CASSTRDRAARSILNEQFF; cdr3_nt: TGTGCCAGCAGTACACGGGACAGGGCCGCAAGGTCAATTCTCAATGAGCAGTTCTTC
cdr3_length: 13; j_call: TRBJ1-2; d_call: NA; v_call: TRBV29-1; clone_size: many; cdr3_aa: CSVYSGSNYGYTF; cdr3_nt: TGCAGCGTTTATTCAGGTTCGAACTATGGCTACACCTTC
cdr3_length: 11; j_call: TRBJ2-2; d_call: NA; v_call: TRBV6-2/TRBV6-3; clone_size: many; cdr3_aa: CATRSTGELFF; cdr3_nt: TGTGCCACGCGTAGCACCGGGGAGCTGTTTTTT
cdr3_length: 13; j_call: TRBJ1-5; d_call: NA; v_call: TRBV20-1; clone_size: NA; cdr3_aa: CSADTEANQPQHF; cdr3_nt: TGCAGTGCTGACACCGAAGCAAATCAGCCCCAGCATTTT
cdr3_length: 15; j_call: TRBJ2-7; d_call: TRBD1; v_call: TRBV10-3; clone_size: many; cdr3_aa: CAISEGTGPFYEQYF; cdr3_nt: TGTGCCATCAGTGAGGGGACAGGCCCGTTCTACGAGCAGTACTTC